This TCR beta chain stems from a study of blood T cell repertoires in COVID-19 (dated by TCRdb to about 2020). Study-wide context: Collaborator samples came from the United States, Italy and Spain and covered acute and convalescent phases of COVID-19. The dataset comprised deeply sampled blood TCRbeta repertoires from subjects exposed to, actively infected with, or recovered from COVID-19. Samples were obtained from the ongoing ImmuneRACE study (first 160 participants) and from 1,254 subjects provided by 6 global collaborators. The material from the prospective study consisted of cDNA or gDNA derived from T cells, B-cell-depleted T cells, or PBMCs. Where HLA class I and class II types were available, the types were taken from metadata supplied by the sample provider, not from assay-based typing. Nearly every sample came with metadata listing a de-identified subject ID, COVID-19 status, age in years and sex. The repertoires were released in a freely available public database intended as a resource for research on the immune response to SARS-CoV-2. General findings and caveats noted by the study authors: How much clinical and demographic metadata was included differed by source and by participant, and the metadata was provided uncurated.

The immunoSEQ Assay, a bias-controlled multiplex PCR, was used to amplify TCRbeta CDR3 regions from genomic DNA. The authors processed their data as follows. Nucleated cell counts per sample were estimated from amplification of reference gene primers within the assay. To quantify the absolute abundance of each unique TCRbeta CDR3 rearrangement, sequence reads were collapsed and filtered. Productive Simpson clonality was computed per sample as the square root of Simpson's diversity index over productive rearrangements. TCRdb re-hosts the immuneACCESS table, in-frame sequences only. Its copies lack some clones; in the studies checked, an unresolved V gene accounts for under half of them, and the cause for the rest is not known. The DNA gave D and trimming, while V, J and clone size come from that table. The sample table holds under 200,000 clones, of which 88% were seen once. The ten largest clones represent around 1.7% of the sample.

From the cysteine through the phenylalanine, the CDR3 covers 16 amino acids. This entry keeps only the CDR3 DNA: 48 bases, framed from base 1. The trim is 7 bases for V and 0 bases for J, with a gap of 15 bases between the germline ends. CDR1 and CDR2 are read off the germline V gene (reference sequence) as MNHEY and SMNVEV. Collaborating institutions collected whole blood in K2EDTA tubes following their own protocols. For TCRbeta analysis, collaborator samples were shipped as frozen whole blood, as isolated PBMCs, or as DNA extracted from either sample type. Concerning this clone: What antigen it recognizes has not been identified. There are no base qualities to consult, and no much larger clone falls within one base.

This sequence originates from a young man with active or convalescent COVID-19. The sample consisted of peripheral blood. Rearrangement joined TRBV27 to TRBJ2-2; the D gene is possibly TRBD1, with 6 bases matching. The CDR3 region has the sequence CASTPEGTSNTGELFF. DNA sequence: TGTGCCAGCACTCCTGAGGGGACATCGAACACCGGGGAGCTGTTTTTT.